The sequence of this T cell receptor (beta chain) was determined in a study of cytomegalovirus exposure and HLA in healthy donors. The CDR3 loop spans 11 amino acids. The ends were cut back, 6 bases at V and 1 base at J, with 6 bases in the middle. Germline V gene lookup returns CDR1 DFQATT and CDR2 SNEGSKA (reference sequence). It was with 60 Vbeta and 13 Jbeta primers that the PCR ran. Produced via immunoSEQ multiplex PCR; TCRdb's table is partial and in-frame only. This sample has about 63,000 clones, with around 80% found just once. The gene calls are TRBV20-1 and TRBJ1-1; maybe TRBD1 (6 bases). The sequenced sample consisted of PBMCs. This receptor was identified in a woman aged 40-49 years in good health and CMV-seropositive. CDR3 nucleotides: TGCAGTGCGACAGGGAACACTGAAGCTTTCTTT. Amino acid sequence: CSATGNTEAFF.